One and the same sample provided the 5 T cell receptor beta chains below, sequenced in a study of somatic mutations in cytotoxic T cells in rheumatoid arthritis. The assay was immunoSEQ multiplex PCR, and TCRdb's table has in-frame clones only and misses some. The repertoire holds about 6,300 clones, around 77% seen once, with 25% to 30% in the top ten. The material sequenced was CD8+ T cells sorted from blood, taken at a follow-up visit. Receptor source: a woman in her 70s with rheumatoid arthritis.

CDR3 sequence: CASSESRVTEAFF. CDR3 DNA sequence: TGTGCCAGCAGTGAAAGCAGGGTCACTGAAGCTTTCTTT. The V call is TRBV25-1, the J call TRBJ1-1, with D possibly TRBD1 on 5 matching bases. Trimming left V 2 bases short and J 4 bases short, with 8 bases between. Germline V CDR1 and CDR2: MGHDK, SYGVNS. There are 13 residues in the CDR3.

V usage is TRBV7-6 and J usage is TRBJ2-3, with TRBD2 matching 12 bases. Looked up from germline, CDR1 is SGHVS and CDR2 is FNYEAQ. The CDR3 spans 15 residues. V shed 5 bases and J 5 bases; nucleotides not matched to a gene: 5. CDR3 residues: CASSQGLAGKDTQYF. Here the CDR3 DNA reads TGTGCCAGCAGCCAAGGACTAGCGGGAAAAGATACGCAGTATTTT.

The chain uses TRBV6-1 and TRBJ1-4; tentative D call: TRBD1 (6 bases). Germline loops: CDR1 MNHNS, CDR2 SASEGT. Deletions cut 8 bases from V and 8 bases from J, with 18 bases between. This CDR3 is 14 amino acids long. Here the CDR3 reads CASVERQELEKLFF. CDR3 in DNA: TGTGCCAGCGTGGAAAGACAGGAGTTGGAAAAACTGTTTTTT.

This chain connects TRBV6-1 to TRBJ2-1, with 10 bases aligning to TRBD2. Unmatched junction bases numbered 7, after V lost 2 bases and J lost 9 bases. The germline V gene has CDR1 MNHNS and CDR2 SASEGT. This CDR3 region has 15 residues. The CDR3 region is CASSETSGGAGEQFF. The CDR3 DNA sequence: TGTGCCAGCAGTGAAACGAGCGGGGGGGCGGGTGAGCAGTTCTTC.

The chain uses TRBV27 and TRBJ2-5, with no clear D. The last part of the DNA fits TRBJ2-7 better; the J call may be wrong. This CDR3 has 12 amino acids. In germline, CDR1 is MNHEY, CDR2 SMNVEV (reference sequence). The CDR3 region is CASSLNAREQYF. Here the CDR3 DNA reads TGTGCCAGCAGTTTAAACGCGCGCGAGCAGTACTTC.